This T cell receptor beta chain was identified in a study of Graves' ophthalmopathy and Graves' hyperthyroidism. This clonotype appeared many times. Trimming removed 3 bases at V and 2 bases at J, with 16 bases between. The CDR3 covers 16 residues. Per the germline V gene, CDR1 is LNHDA and CDR2 is SQIVND (reference sequence). From RNA, the CDR3 regions of TCR beta chains were amplified and sequenced. An initial RT-PCR round employing HTBI primers preceded a second-round multiplex PCR. A single record per CDR3 protein comes from TCRdb applying MiXCR to the multiplex PCR reads. The sample carries 200,000 to 250,000 distinct CDR3 sequences, around 50% recorded once.

This TCR came from an adult man with Graves' ophthalmopathy. The sample taken for sequencing was peripheral blood. This sequence joins TRBV19 and TRBJ1-1, with D possibly TRBD1 on 5 matching bases. The CDR3 DNA sequence: TGTGCCAGTAGTATGGGGCAGCTTCTCCGAAACACTGAAGCTTTCTTT. This gives the protein CASSMGQLLRNTEAFF.